The 18 T cell receptor beta chains in this list originate from one sample, sequenced in a study of cytomegalovirus exposure and HLA in healthy donors. Primers for the PCR totalled 60 Vbeta and 13 Jbeta. TCRdb's table, derived via immunoSEQ multiplex PCR, lists solely in-frame clones and lacks some. This table holds about 53,000 clones. Sequenced: PBMCs. The receptors were sampled from a man aged 18 to 29 in good health and CMV-seropositive.

The rearrangement uses TRBV11-1 and TRBJ2-7; weak D call: TRBD2 (6 bases). Per germline, CDR1 SGHAT and CDR2 FQDESV (reference sequence). V lost 5 bases and J lost 0, with 17 bases in between. The CDR3 sequence is 16 residues long. This CDR3 reads CASSHERDSSSYEQYF. CDR3 DNA: TGTGCCAGCAGCCACGAACGGGACTCAAGCTCCTACGAGCAGTACTTC.

The V and J genes are TRBV14 and TRBJ2-1; the D gene is possibly TRBD2 (5 bases). Trimming stripped 2 bases from V and 6 bases from J, with 14 bases between. This CDR3 contains 15 residues. Germline assignment: CDR1 SGHDN and CDR2 FVKESK. CDR3 protein: CASSQRGSISNEQFF. CDR3 coding DNA: TGTGCCAGCAGCCAACGTGGGAGTATCTCCAATGAGCAGTTCTTC.

The rearrangement uses TRBV18 and TRBJ2-2, with D possibly being TRBD1 (5 bases). Deletions cut 0 bases from V and 3 bases from J, with 11 bases between. Germline V CDR1 and CDR2: KGHSH, LQKENI. This CDR3 has 16 amino acids. The DNA for the CDR3 is TGTGCCAGCTCACCACCGGCCGGCAGGGACACCGGGGAGCTGTTTTTT. Amino acids: CASSPPAGRDTGELFF.

The genes are TRBV18 and TRBJ2-7; 10 nucleotides line up with TRBD1. CDR3 length: 16 amino acids. Germline trimming cut 4 bases from V and 1 base from J; bases unmatched to any gene: 7. CDR1 is KGHSH and CDR2 is LQKENI in the germline V gene. CDR3 sequence: CASSRTGTGVSYEQYF. The DNA for the CDR3 is TGTGCCAGCTCACGGACCGGGACAGGGGTTTCCTACGAGCAGTACTTC.

The rearrangement joins TRBV5-6 to TRBJ2-5; TRBD1 agrees at 8 bases. The tail of the sequence fits TRBJ2-7 better, so the J call may be wrong. The V gene's germline CDR1 is SGHDT and CDR2 YYEEEE. The CDR3 runs 14 residues. CDR3: CASSREDRESEQYF. CDR3 DNA: TGTGCCAGCAGCCGCGAGGACAGGGAAAGCGAGCAGTACTTC.

This rearrangement joins TRBV15 to TRBJ2-5, with a possible D match to TRBD1 (6 bases). CDR1 and CDR2 (germline): LNHNV, YYDKDF (reference sequence). Trimming left V 0 bases short and J 5 bases short, with 13 bases between. The CDR3 has 15 residues. The CDR3 nucleotides are TGTGCCACCAGCAGAGAAACAGGGCAGGAGGAGACCCAGTACTTC. Translated: CATSRETGQEETQYF. The whole variable domain, remainder taken from reference TRBV15 and TRBJ2-5, is DAMVIQNPRYQVTQFGKPVTLSCSQTLNHNVMYWYQQKSSQAPKLLFHYYDKDFNNEADTPDNFQSRRPNTSFCFLDIRSPGLGDTAMYLCATSRETGQEETQYFGPGTRLLVL.

The gene calls are TRBV19 and TRBJ2-2, with D possibly matching TRBD1 (6 bases). CDR1 and CDR2 (germline): LNHDA, SQIVND (reference sequence). V lost 5 bases and J 6 bases, leaving 13 bases between the germline ends. CDR3 size: 14 residues. The CDR3 loop reads CASSPYRVSGELFF. The CDR3, as DNA: TGTGCCAGTAGTCCCTACAGGGTCTCCGGGGAGCTGTTTTTT.

The chain combines TRBV28 with TRBJ2-7, with a weak D call TRBD2 (5 bases). The germline V gene has CDR1 MDHEN and CDR2 SYDVKM. This CDR3 is 16 amino acids long. V lost 5 bases and J lost 1, with 18 bases in between. CDR3 residues: CASSPFPGLTSYEQYF. CDR3 nucleotides: TGTGCCAGCAGTCCCTTCCCCGGACTCACGTCCTACGAGCAGTACTTC.

The gene calls are TRBV7-3 and TRBJ2-5, with D unclear. Trimming removed 2 bases at V and 4 bases at J, with 8 bases between. From germline, CDR1 is SGHTA and CDR2 FQGTGA. The CDR3 is 13 amino acids. CDR3 sequence: CASSLLEGETQYF. The CDR3 DNA is TGTGCCAGCAGCTTACTAGAAGGAGAGACCCAGTACTTC.

The V gene is TRBV29-1, the J gene TRBJ2-2; the D gene is possibly TRBD2 (6 bases). Trimming took off 6 bases at V and 7 bases at J, with 12 bases between the two ends. This CDR3 has 12 amino acids. The germline V gene has CDR1 SQVTM and CDR2 ANQGSEA. CDR3 region: CSVHWRGGELFF. CDR3 nucleotides: TGCAGCGTCCACTGGCGGGGCGGGGAGCTGTTTTTT.

The chain recombines TRBV11-3 with TRBJ2-7, with 8 bases aligning to TRBD1. J was trimmed by 3 bases and V by 1 base; bases with no gene match: 5. Germline V CDR1 and CDR2: SGHNT, YENEEA. The CDR3 covers 15 residues. CDR3 residues: CASSLGTGIGYEQYF. In nucleotides, the CDR3 is TGTGCCAGCAGCTTAGGGACAGGGATCGGCTACGAGCAGTACTTC. The full variable domain, its missing parts supplied by reference TRBV11-3 and TRBJ2-7, is EAGVVQSPRYKIIEKKQPVAFWCNPISGHNTLYWYLQNLGQGPELLIRYENEEAVDDSQLPKDRFSAERLKGVDSTLKIQPAELGDSAVYLCASSLGTGIGYEQYFGPGTRLTVT.

Written as DNA, the CDR3 is TGTGCCAGCAGCTTAGGGAATAGGGGCCCCTACGAGCAGTACTTC. Its protein product is CASSLGNRGPYEQYF. This chain uses TRBV9 with TRBJ2-7, with D perhaps matching TRBD1 (5 bases). The CDR3 is made up of 15 amino acids. The germline V and J ends were trimmed by 4 bases and 2 bases, with 16 bases remaining between them. From germline, CDR1 is SGDLS and CDR2 YYNGEE.

V usage is TRBV28 and J usage is TRBJ2-7; TRBD1 matches at 8 bases. The CDR3 runs 14 residues. CDR1 and CDR2 (germline): MDHEN, SYDVKM. J gave up 2 bases and V 5 bases, and 5 bases lay outside the gene matches. The CDR3 DNA reads as TGTGCCAGCAGTAGCGGACAGGGTACCTACGAGCAGTACTTC. It specifies CASSSGQGTYEQYF. Supplemented by reference TRBV28 and TRBJ2-7, the full variable domain reads DVKVTQSSRYLVKRTGEKVFLECVQDMDHENMFWYRQDPGLGLRLIYFSYDVKMKEKGDIPEGYSVSREKKERFSLILESASTNQTSMYLCASSSGQGTYEQYFGPGTRLTVT.

This chain uses TRBV11-2 with TRBJ2-1, with D maybe TRBD2 (6 bases). CDR3 length: 13 residues. Germline CDR1 is SGHAT and CDR2 is FQNNGV. V gave up 3 bases and J gave up 3 bases, with 6 bases separating them. The CDR3 nucleotides are TGTGCCAGCAGCTTGACTAGCTACAATGAGCAGTTCTTC. Protein sequence: CASSLTSYNEQFF.

V gene TRBV5-6 combines with J gene TRBJ2-1; 10 bases are a match to TRBD1. The CDR3 consists of 11 residues. CDR1 and CDR2 from the germline V gene are SGHDT and YYEEEE. With V trimmed by 2 bases and J by 15 bases, 2 bases remained unmatched. The CDR3 coding sequence is TGTGCCAGCAGCTTCGACAGGGGGCTGTTCTTC. Its protein product is CASSFDRGLFF.

The chain couples TRBV9 to TRBJ1-3, with 9 bases that match TRBD1. J lost 2 bases, V lost 2 bases, and 5 bases had no gene match. This CDR3 region has 16 residues. CDR1 is SGDLS, CDR2 YYNGEE, per germline. The CDR3 DNA follows: TGTGCCAGCAGCGTTAAGGGACAGGGTACTGGAAACACCATATATTTT. Translating gives CASSVKGQGTGNTIYF.

The gene calls are TRBV19 and TRBJ2-7; 8 bases map to TRBD1. V shed 2 bases, J shed 6 bases, and the junction held 6 bases outside the gene matches. Germline lookup yields CDR1 LNHDA and CDR2 SQIVND (reference sequence). CDR3 size: 14 residues. CDR3 loop: CASSISAGGVEQYF. CDR3 coding DNA: TGTGCCAGTAGTATATCAGCAGGGGGCGTCGAGCAGTACTTC. The variable domain in full, with the rest retrieved from reference TRBV19 and TRBJ2-7, is DGGITQSPKYLFRKEGQNVTLSCEQNLNHDAMYWYRQDPGQGLRLIYYSQIVNDFQKGDIAEGYSVSREKKESFPLTVTSAQKNPTAFYLCASSISAGGVEQYFGPGTRLTVT.

The chain joins TRBV7-9 to TRBJ2-7; TRBD1 might be the D (6 bases). Germline CDR1 is SEHNR and CDR2 is FQNEAQ (reference sequence). This CDR3 comprises 15 residues. The V gene lost 6 bases and the J gene lost 2 bases, with 17 bases spanning the gap. The CDR3 bases are TGTGCCAGCAGGGCCCCAGGGGTGGGAGCCTACGAGCAGTACTTC. It codes for CASRAPGVGAYEQYF. The full variable domain, its missing parts supplied by reference TRBV7-9 and TRBJ2-7, is DTGVSQNPRHKITKRGQNVTFRCDPISEHNRLYWYRQTLGQGPEFLTYFQNEAQLEKSRLLSDRFSAERPKGSFSTLEIQRTEQGDSAMYLCASRAPGVGAYEQYFGPGTRLTVT.